The T cell receptor beta chain described here comes from a study of blood T cell repertoires in COVID-19. Study summary: There were acute and convalescent COVID-19 samples, and they came from the United States, Italy and Spain. Sources were T cells, B-cell-depleted T cells, or PBMCs; the material itself was cDNA or gDNA.

The participants were between roughly 18 and 89 years old and came from 24 US areas. This CDR3 has 15 residues. V was pared by 4 bases and J by 5 bases, with 8 bases of the junction left unmatched. Looked up from germline, CDR1 is SGHRS and CDR2 is YFSETQ. Original data processing: Amplification from reference gene primers served as the basis for estimated nucleated cell counts. Here immunoSEQ multiplex PCR was the method, and the copy in TCRdb shows in-frame clones only, minus some. The V and J calls and clone size come from that table; D and trimming were worked out from the DNA. The data hold about 330,000 clones, with approximately 90% observed a single time.

The source of this sequence is a woman aged 25 to 39 who had recovered from COVID-19. The sequenced sample consisted of PBMCs or T cells enriched from blood (not recorded which). The chain has TRBV5-1 and TRBJ2-2, with TRBD2 identical over 7 bases. DNA for the CDR3: TGCGCCAGCAGCCCCCCGCCCGGGAGGACCGGGGAGCTGTTTTTT. This encodes CASSPPPGRTGELFF.